Listed here is a single T cell receptor beta chain. Its specificity is unknown. The source of the sample is a study of T cell responses to AZD1222 COVID-19 vaccine. Broader study findings: It was only after the peak T cell response that any repertoires were sampled.

Sequenced by immunoSEQ multiplex PCR; TCRdb stores in-frame clones only, minus some. This sample contains about 140,000 clones. V lost 7 bases and J 7 bases, leaving 19 bases between the germline ends. The CDR3 consists of 14 residues. CDR1 and CDR2 (germline): SEHNR, FQNEAQ (reference sequence). The source of this sequence is an adult in good health. The sample was peripheral blood. The rearrangement links TRBV7-9 to TRBJ1-1; weak D call: TRBD1 (5 bases). The CDR3, as DNA: TGTGCCAGCATCCGGCAGGGTCCACCCGATGAAGCTTTCTTT. Amino acid sequence: CASIRQGPPDEAFF.